This T cell receptor beta chain is drawn from a study of T cell responses to AZD1222 COVID-19 vaccine. Notes on the study in general: Distributed over spike, vaccine-associated CD4 TCRs predominated at 160-218 and 743-854. AZD1222 recipients seropositive at baseline numbered only five to seven.

Details on this clone: Its antigen is unidentified.

The table came from immunoSEQ multiplex PCR; TCRdb's copy has only in-frame clones and leaves some out. The table has roughly 120,000 clones, around 87% seen once. V lost 0 bases and J 0 bases, leaving 7 bases between the germline ends. The CDR3 covers 15 residues. Germline CDR1 and CDR2: SGDLS and YYNGEE. This sequence joins TRBV9 and TRBJ1-3; D gene uncertain. Here the sequenced sample was peripheral blood, taken on day 0 of AZD1222 vaccination. The sequence was obtained from an adult in good health. CDR3 residues: CASSVDLSSGNTIYF. The CDR3 bases are TGTGCCAGCAGCGTAGATCTAAGCTCTGGAAACACCATATATTTT.